This T cell receptor beta chain derives from a study of neurological immune-mediated disorders. On the study more broadly: Among around 34 multiple sclerosis patients, about 30 were relapsing-remitting and 3 were secondary progressive. General study points: The expanded clones of different subjects shared no CDR3 amino acid sequences (suggesting private repertoires in all groups). In HTLV-1-associated myelopathy, TCR clonal expansion was greatest, whereas multiple sclerosis had the least, falling below healthy controls.

The making of cDNA relied on 5'RACE with 10-nucleotide random UMIs. TCRdb redid the calling of the 5' RACE reads with MiXCR, one entry per CDR3 protein. The repertoire holds about 50,000 distinct CDR3 sequences, with about 4% as singletons. There are many counts of this clonotype. Antigen specificity is unknown. This CDR3 has 15 amino acids. The V and J ends lost 5 bases and 4 bases respectively, with 17 bases between them. Germline assignment: CDR1 MNHEY and CDR2 SMNVEV (reference sequence). This chain connects TRBV27 to TRBJ1-2; D is uncertain. Sequencing was performed on PBMCs. The origin of this receptor is a man in his forties or fifties with multiple sclerosis. CDR3 in DNA: TGTGCCAGCAGTACTTTAGCGGGTGGTATCTATGGCTACACCTTC. Amino acid sequence: CASSTLAGGIYGYTF.